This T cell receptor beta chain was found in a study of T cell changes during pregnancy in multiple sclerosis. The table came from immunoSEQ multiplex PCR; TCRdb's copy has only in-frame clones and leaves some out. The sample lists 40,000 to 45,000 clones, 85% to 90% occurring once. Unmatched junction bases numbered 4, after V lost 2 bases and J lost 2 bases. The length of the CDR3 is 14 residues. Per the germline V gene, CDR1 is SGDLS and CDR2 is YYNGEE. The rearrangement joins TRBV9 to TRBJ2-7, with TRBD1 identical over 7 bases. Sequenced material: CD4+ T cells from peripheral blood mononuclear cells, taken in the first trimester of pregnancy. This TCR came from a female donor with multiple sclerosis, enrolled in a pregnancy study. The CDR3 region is CASSVGTDTYEQYF. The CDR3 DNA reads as TGTGCCAGCAGCGTCGGGACAGACACCTACGAGCAGTACTTC.